The next 13 T cell receptor beta chains were all read from a single sample in a study of PD-1 blockade in classical Hodgkin lymphoma. The patients all showed relapse after autologous stem cell transplantation, while their brentuximab vedotin exposure varied. Data came from immunoSEQ multiplex PCR; TCRdb stores just in-frame clones and leaves some out. Counted here are about 43,000 clones, approximately 70% occurring once; the ten biggest clones make up roughly 9.6%. Sample: peripheral blood mononuclear cells (PBMCs), taken at baseline. These receptors originate from a human donor with classical Hodgkin lymphoma.

The rearrangement uses TRBV5-1 and TRBJ1-3; the D is unclear. The CDR3 sequence is 15 residues long. Germline CDR1 SGHRS, CDR2 YFSETQ. The germline V and J ends were trimmed by 0 bases and 0 bases, with 7 bases remaining between them. In nucleotides, the CDR3 is TGCGCCAGCAGCTTGGGGTCCAGCTCTGGAAACACCATATATTTT. This codes for CASSLGSSSGNTIYF.

As regards this clone: Other DNA sequences in the sample encode the same CDR3. This CDR3 reads CASSIQLGNTEAFF. The CDR3 DNA reads as TGTGCCAGTAGTATCCAGTTAGGGAACACTGAAGCTTTCTTT. V is TRBV19 and J is TRBJ1-1; D is unclear. Between the trimmed V and J ends, which lost 3 bases and 1 base, there was a span of 9 bases. Germline CDR1 is LNHDA and CDR2 is SQIVND (reference sequence). The CDR3 has 14 amino acids.

The genes are TRBV7-8 and TRBJ1-4, with D tentatively TRBD1 (6 bases). The CDR3 length is 16 residues. Germline V lookup: CDR1 SGHVS, CDR2 FQNEAQ. Trimming took 5 bases from V and 3 from J, leaving 16 bases between them. For the CDR3, the DNA is TGTGCCAGCAGCCCGGAGCGGGGGGCGGCTAATGAAAAACTGTTTTTT. Encoded protein: CASSPERGAANEKLFF.

This rearrangement joins TRBV9 to TRBJ1-1, with 9 bases that match TRBD1. CDR3 length: 15 amino acids. V was pared by 5 bases and J by 3 bases, with 8 bases of the junction left unmatched. Germline V gene sequence: CDR1 SGDLS, CDR2 YYNGEE. The CDR3 bases are TGTGCCAGCAGGCCCACCGGACAGGGGTACACTGAAGCTTTCTTT. Translation: CASRPTGQGYTEAFF.

The J gene is TRBJ1-6, the V gene TRBV30; 9 bases fit TRBD1. V lost 5 bases, J lost 7 bases, and 3 bases stayed unmatched. CDR1 and CDR2 (germline): GTSNPN, SVGIG (reference sequence). This CDR3 has 13 amino acids. The CDR3: CAWAGTGNSPLHF. CDR3 sequence (DNA): TGTGCCTGGGCCGGGACAGGGAATTCACCCCTCCACTTT.

The chain recombines TRBV7-6 with TRBJ1-4; tentative D call: TRBD1 (5 bases). The length of the CDR3 is 14 residues. The ends were cut back, 5 bases at V and 7 bases at J, with 14 bases in the middle. Germline V CDR1 and CDR2: SGHVS, FNYEAQ. CDR3 coding DNA: TGTGCCAGCAGCCCGGGGGGTTGGGGTGAAAAACTGTTTTTT. Residues: CASSPGGWGEKLFF.

This CDR3 reads CASSPEMNTEAFF. The CDR3 DNA reads as TGTGCCAGCAGCCCTGAGATGAACACTGAAGCTTTCTTT. The rearrangement links TRBV7-3 to TRBJ1-1; D call uncertain. The V and J ends lost 5 bases and 0 bases respectively, with 7 bases between them. CDR1 SGHTA and CDR2 FQGTGA come from the germline V gene. The length of the CDR3 is 13 residues.

This chain links TRBV11-2 with TRBJ2-6; no firm D call. The CDR3 extends over 18 amino acids. V was clipped by 0 bases and J by 0 bases, with 12 bases between them. Germline V gene data show CDR1 as SGHAT and CDR2 as FQNNGV. The CDR3 DNA reads as TGTGCCAGCAGCTTAGATTATTTTGTGGGCTCTGGGGCCAACGTCCTGACTTTC. Its protein product is CASSLDYFVGSGANVLTF.

The genes are TRBV4-2 and TRBJ2-2; D gene unclear. Germline V lookup: CDR1 LGHNA, CDR2 YNFKEQ. Trimming removed 0 bases at V and 8 bases at J, with 7 bases between. This CDR3 contains 13 residues. The chain's CDR3 is CASSQDQGGELFF. In nucleotides, the CDR3 is TGTGCCAGCAGCCAAGATCAAGGGGGGGAGCTGTTTTTT.

This clone was detected once. This rearrangement joins TRBV19 to TRBJ1-1; D possibly corresponds to TRBD1 (5 bases). Germline values: CDR1 LNHDA, CDR2 SQIVND (reference sequence). V was pared by 6 bases and J by 4 bases, with 18 bases between. This CDR3 spans 15 amino acids. The CDR3 DNA sequence: TGTGCCAGTAGCCTATCCCCTAGCGGGGGCACTGAAGCTTTCTTT. Amino acids: CASSLSPSGGTEAFF. Full variable domain (missing parts from reference TRBV19 and TRBJ1-1): DGGITQSPKYLFRKEGQNVTLSCEQNLNHDAMYWYRQDPGQGLRLIYYSQIVNDFQKGDIAEGYSVSREKKESFPLTVTSAQKNPTAFYLCASSLSPSGGTEAFFGQGTRLTVV.

This clone was counted only a few times. This chain connects TRBV27 to TRBJ2-2, with a tentative D call TRBD2 (6 bases). The germline V gene encodes CDR1 MNHEY and CDR2 SMNVEV (reference sequence). V gave up 5 bases and J gave up 5 bases, with 9 bases separating them. The CDR3 consists of 13 residues. The CDR3 loop is CASSTGGTGELFF. The CDR3 bases are TGTGCCAGCAGTACCGGGGGTACCGGGGAGCTGTTTTTT.

The chain links TRBV20-1 to TRBJ2-1; D gene unclear. The CDR3 sequence is 11 residues long. Germline assignment: CDR1 DFQATT and CDR2 SNEGSKA (reference sequence). With 3 bases removed from V and 4 bases from J, the gap between germline ends came to 4 bases. This chain's CDR3 is CSASLYNEQFF. The CDR3 DNA follows: TGCAGTGCTAGTCTTTACAATGAGCAGTTCTTC.

The V call is TRBV9, the J call TRBJ1-2, with 8 bases fitting TRBD1. After removal of 3 bases from V and 6 bases from J, the junction contained 7 bases not matched to a gene. The CDR3 is made up of 14 amino acids. Germline lookup yields CDR1 SGDLS and CDR2 YYNGEE. CDR3: CASSAIRGPNGYTF. CDR3 DNA: TGTGCCAGCAGCGCCATCAGGGGGCCTAATGGCTACACCTTC.